This T cell receptor (beta chain) was retrieved from a study of blood T cells in healthy people across ages. Findings and limits, study-wide: A roughly linear fall in TCR beta diversity per million T cells was seen with increasing age.

Note on this clonotype: Its cognate antigen is unknown.

With a J-beta primer mix and a sample-barcoded 5' primer, a second PCR ran about 7 to 12 cycles. Via MiXCR, TCRdb re-called the 5' RACE reads, giving one row per CDR3 protein. The table records 950,000 to 1,200,000 distinct CDR3 sequences, around two fifths of them present only once. The CDR3 is 16 amino acids. CDR1 and CDR2 from the germline V gene are SGDLS and YYNGEE. Trimming took off 2 bases at V and 1 base at J, with 16 bases between the two ends. The source material was blood. The clonotype comes from a man aged 18 to 29 in good health. V gene TRBV9 combines with J gene TRBJ2-7; D may match TRBD1 or TRBD2 (5 bases each). The CDR3 is CASSVPQRDVSYEQYF. DNA of the CDR3: TGTGCCAGCAGCGTCCCACAACGGGACGTTTCCTACGAGCAGTACTTC.